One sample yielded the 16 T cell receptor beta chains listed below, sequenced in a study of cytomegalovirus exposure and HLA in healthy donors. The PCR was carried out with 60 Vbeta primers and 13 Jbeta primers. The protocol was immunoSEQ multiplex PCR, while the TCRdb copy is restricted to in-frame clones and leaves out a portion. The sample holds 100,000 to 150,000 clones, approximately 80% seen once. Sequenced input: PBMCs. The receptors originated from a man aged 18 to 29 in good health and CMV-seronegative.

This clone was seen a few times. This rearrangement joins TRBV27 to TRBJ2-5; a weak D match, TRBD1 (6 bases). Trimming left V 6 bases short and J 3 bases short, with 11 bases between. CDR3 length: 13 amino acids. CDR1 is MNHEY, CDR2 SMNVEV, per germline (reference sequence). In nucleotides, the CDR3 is TGTGCCAGCAGCTACAGGGTGGAAGAGACCCAGTACTTC. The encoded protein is CASSYRVEETQYF.

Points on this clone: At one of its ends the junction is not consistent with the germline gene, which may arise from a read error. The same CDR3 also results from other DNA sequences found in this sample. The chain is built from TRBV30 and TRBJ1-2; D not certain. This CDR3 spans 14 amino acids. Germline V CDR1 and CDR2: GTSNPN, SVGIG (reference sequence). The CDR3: CAWSVMSANYGYTF. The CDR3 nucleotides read TGCGCCTGGAGTGTAATGAGTGCCAACTATGGCTACACCTTC. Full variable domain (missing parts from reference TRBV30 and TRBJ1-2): SQTIHQWPATLVQPVGSPLSLECTVEGTSNPNLYWYRQAAGRGLQLLFYSVGIGQISSEVPQNLSASRPQDRQFILSSKKLLLSDSGFYLCAWSVMSANYGYTFGSGTRLTVV.

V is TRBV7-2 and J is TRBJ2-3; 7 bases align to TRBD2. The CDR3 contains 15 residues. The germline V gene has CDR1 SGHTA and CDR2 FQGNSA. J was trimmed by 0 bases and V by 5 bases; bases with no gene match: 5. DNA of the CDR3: TGTGCCAGCAGCCTTTGGGGGGGGAGCACAGATACGCAGTATTTT. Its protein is CASSLWGGSTDTQYF.

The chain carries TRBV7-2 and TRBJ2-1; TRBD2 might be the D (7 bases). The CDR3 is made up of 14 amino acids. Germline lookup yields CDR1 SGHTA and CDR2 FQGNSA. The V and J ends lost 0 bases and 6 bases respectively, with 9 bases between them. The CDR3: CASSLAAGANEQFF. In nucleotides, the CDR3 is TGTGCCAGCAGCTTAGCGGCGGGGGCCAATGAGCAGTTCTTC.

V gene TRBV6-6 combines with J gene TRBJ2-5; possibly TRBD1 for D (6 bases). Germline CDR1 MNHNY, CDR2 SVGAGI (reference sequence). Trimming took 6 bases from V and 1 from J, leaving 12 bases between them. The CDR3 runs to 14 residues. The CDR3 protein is CASSHGTLQETQYF. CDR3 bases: TGTGCCAGCAGCCACGGGACACTCCAAGAGACCCAGTACTTC.

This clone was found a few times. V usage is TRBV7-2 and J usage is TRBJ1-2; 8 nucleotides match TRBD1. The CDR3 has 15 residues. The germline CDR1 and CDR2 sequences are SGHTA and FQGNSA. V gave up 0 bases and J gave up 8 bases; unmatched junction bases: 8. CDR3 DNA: TGTGCCAGCAGCTTAGCTACACAGGGGGTGCAAGGCTACACCTTC. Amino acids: CASSLATQGVQGYTF.

CDR3 region: CASSSYYYEQYF. In DNA, the CDR3 is TGTGCCAGCAGTTCCTACTACTACGAGCAGTACTTC. The genes are TRBV14 and TRBJ2-7, with no clear D. Per germline, CDR1 SGHDN and CDR2 FVKESK. This CDR3 has 12 residues. Trimming removed 6 bases at V and 3 bases at J, with 9 bases between.

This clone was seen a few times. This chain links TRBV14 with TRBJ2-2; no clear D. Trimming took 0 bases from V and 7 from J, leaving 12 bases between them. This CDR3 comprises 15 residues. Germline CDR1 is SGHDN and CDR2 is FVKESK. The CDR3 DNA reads TGTGCCAGCAGCCAAGATCCGTGGCTGTTCGGGGAGCTGTTTTTT. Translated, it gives CASSQDPWLFGELFF.

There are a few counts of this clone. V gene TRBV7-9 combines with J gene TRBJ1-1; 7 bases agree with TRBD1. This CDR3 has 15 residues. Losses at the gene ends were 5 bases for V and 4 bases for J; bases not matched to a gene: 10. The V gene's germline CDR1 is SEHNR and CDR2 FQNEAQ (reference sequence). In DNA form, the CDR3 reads TGTGCCAGCAGCGAGACAGGGACCCCCGTCACTGAAGCTTTCTTT. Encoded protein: CASSETGTPVTEAFF.

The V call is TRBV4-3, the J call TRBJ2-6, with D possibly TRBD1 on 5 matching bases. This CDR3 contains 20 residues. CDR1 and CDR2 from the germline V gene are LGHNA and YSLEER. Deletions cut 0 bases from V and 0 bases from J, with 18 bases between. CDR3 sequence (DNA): TGCGCCAGCAGCCAAGATACCAGGGCAGGGCCCTACTCTGGGGCCAACGTCCTGACTTTC. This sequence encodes CASSQDTRAGPYSGANVLTF.

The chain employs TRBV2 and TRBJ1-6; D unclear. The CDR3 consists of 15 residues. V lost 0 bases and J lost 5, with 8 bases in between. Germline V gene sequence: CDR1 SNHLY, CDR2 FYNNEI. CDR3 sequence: CASSEARRNNSPLHF. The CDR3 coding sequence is TGTGCCAGCAGTGAAGCGCGGCGGAATAATTCACCCCTCCACTTT.

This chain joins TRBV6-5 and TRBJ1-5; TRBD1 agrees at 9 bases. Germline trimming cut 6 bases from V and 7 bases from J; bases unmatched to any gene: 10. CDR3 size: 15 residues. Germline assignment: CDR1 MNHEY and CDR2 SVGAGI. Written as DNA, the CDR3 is TGTGCCAGCAGAAGGACAGGGGCACTTAACCAGCCCCAGCATTTT. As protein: CASRRTGALNQPQHF.

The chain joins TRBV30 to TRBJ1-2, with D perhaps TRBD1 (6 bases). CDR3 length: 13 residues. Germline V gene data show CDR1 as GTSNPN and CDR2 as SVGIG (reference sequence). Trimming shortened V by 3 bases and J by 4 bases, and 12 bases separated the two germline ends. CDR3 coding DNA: TGTGCCTGGAGCCAGGGGATCGGCTATGGCTACACCTTC. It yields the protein CAWSQGIGYGYTF.

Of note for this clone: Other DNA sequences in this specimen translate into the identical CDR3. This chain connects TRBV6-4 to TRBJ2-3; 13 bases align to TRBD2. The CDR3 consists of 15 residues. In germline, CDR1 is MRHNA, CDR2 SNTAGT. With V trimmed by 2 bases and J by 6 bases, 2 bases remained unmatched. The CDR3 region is CASSDTSGGADTQYF. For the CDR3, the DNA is TGTGCCAGCAGTGACACTAGCGGGGGGGCTGATACGCAGTATTTT.

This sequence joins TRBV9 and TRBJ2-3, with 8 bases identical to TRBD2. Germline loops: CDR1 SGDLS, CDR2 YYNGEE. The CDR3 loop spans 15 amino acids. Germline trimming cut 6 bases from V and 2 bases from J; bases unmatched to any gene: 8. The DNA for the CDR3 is TGTGCCAGCACTCGGCGGGGGGCGGACACAGATACGCAGTATTTT. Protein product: CASTRRGADTDTQYF.

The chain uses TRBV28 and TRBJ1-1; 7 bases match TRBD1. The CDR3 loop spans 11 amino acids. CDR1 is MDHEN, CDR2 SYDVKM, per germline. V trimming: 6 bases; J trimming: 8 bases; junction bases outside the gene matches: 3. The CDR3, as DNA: TGTGCCAGCAGACAACAGGGGGAAGCTTTCTTT. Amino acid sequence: CASRQQGEAFF.